This TCR beta chain was captured by sequencing in a study of blood T cell repertoires in COVID-19. Study at large: Acute-phase and convalescent COVID-19 samples originated in the United States, Italy and Spain. Sample material is recorded as cDNA or gDNA derived from T cells, B-cell-depleted T cells, or PBMCs.

The germline gives CDR1 MNHNS, CDR2 SASEGT. The CDR3 is made up of 16 amino acids. V lost 3 bases, J lost 6 bases, and 9 bases stayed unmatched. A Seattle source enrolled patients during active infection and followed them longitudinally. In the original processing: Cell counts per sample came from amplifying reference gene primers. The method was immunoSEQ multiplex PCR; TCRdb's version includes in-frame clones alone and lacks a portion of them. The D gene and trimming were derived from the DNA, and the V and J assignments and clone size from that table. The repertoire holds over 250,000 clones, with approximately 90% as singletons.

This chain joins TRBV6-1 and TRBJ2-7, with 12 bases matching TRBD1. The sequenced sample was peripheral blood. The receptor was isolated from a woman aged 50 to 65 with COVID-19, enrolled during active disease. CDR3 amino acids: CASSEAMGQGASEQYF. The DNA of the CDR3 is TGTGCCAGCAGTGAGGCAATGGGACAGGGGGCTTCCGAGCAGTACTTC.